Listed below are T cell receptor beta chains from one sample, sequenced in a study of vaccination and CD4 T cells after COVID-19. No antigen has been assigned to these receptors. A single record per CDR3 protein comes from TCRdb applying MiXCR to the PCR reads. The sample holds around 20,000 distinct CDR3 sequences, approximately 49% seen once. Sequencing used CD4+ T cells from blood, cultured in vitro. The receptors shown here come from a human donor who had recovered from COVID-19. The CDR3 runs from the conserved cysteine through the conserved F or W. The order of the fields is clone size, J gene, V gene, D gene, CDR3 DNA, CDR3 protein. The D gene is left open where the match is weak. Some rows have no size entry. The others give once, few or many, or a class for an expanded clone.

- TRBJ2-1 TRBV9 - TGTGCCAGCAGCGTAGTAGCCCAAACTACCTACAATGAGCAGTTCTTC CASSVVAQTTYNEQFF
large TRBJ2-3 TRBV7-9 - TGTGCCAGCAGCGATATCGGGAGAAACACAGATACGCAGTATTTT CASSDIGRNTDTQYF
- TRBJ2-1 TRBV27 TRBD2 TGTGCCAGCAATAAGGGGCGGGGGGAGCAGTTCTTC CASNKGRGEQFF
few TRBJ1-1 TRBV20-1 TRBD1 TGCAGTGCTAGAGAAGGGACAGGGAACACTGAAGCTTTCTTT CSAREGTGNTEAFF
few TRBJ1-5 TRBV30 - TGTGCCTGGAGCCGTGACACCGGGAGGGATCAGCCCCAGCATTTT CAWSRDTGRDQPQHF
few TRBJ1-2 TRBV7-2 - TGTGCCAGCAGCCCGCCGGGCCCCTCGGGAGGCTACACCTTC CASSPPGPSGGYTF
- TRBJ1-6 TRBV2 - TGTGCCAGCAGTGAAGGGAATTCACCCCTCCACTTT CASSEGNSPLHF
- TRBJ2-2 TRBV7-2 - TGTGCCAGCAGCTCCGGGACCCTGAACACCGGGGAGCTGTTTTTT CASSSGTLNTGELFF
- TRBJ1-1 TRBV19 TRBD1 TGTGCCAGTAGCGGGACAGGCCAAGCTTTCTTT CASSGTGQAFF
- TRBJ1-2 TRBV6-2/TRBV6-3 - TGTGCCAGCAGCCTCCCAAGACAGGCTACTAACTATGGCTACACCTTC CASSLPRQATNYGYTF
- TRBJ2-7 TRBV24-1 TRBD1 TGTGCCCCTTTGGGGACAGGGTGGCCCCAGGAGCAGTACTTC CAPLGTGWPQEQYF
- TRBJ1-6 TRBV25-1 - TGTGCCAGCATCCCCGCGGGGGGAGGATCACCCCTCCACTTT CASIPAGGGSPLHF
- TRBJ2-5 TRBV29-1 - TGCAGCGTTGAACGAGGGGTACAAGAGACCCAGTACTTC CSVERGVQETQYF